This note documents a single T cell receptor (beta chain) sequence. The specificity of this receptor is unknown. Within one base of it there is no much larger clone, and no base qualities were kept. High-throughput TCR beta sequencing profiled peripheral blood CD8+ and CD4+ T cells from healthy donors, Susac syndrome patients and multiple sclerosis patients. The healthy donors served as controls matched for age and sex. CD8+ TEMRA cells were enriched by FACS, while bulk CD8+ and CD4+ T cells were purified by magnetic negative isolation. Blood was collected in EDTA tubes and processed within 24 hours, with PBMCs isolated through density gradient centrifugation. PBMCs destined for TCR sequencing were cryopreserved in liquid nitrogen and later thawed in a 37 °C water bath. Purity of sorted or isolated CD4+, CD8+ and CD8+ TEMRA cells was at least 90%. RNA was extracted using the RNeasy kit, and about 0.45 to 1 ug of the RNA was reverse transcribed with random hexamers. The immunoSEQ multiplex PCR assay, covering 54 Vbeta and 13 Jbeta segments, was used to amplify TCR beta CDR3 regions. To correct PCR amplification bias, a synthetic template baseline was used for both primer optimization and computational correction. In the paper's pipeline: Reads were annotated to V, D and J genes according to IMGT and were analyzed with immunoSEQ Analyzer, with only productive sequences retained. Clonality was computed as one minus Shannon entropy normalized by log2 of the number of productive unique sequences. For each patient and control, public and private clones were evaluated among the 100 most prevalent clones. Susac-specific clones were defined as absent from healthy and MS cohorts, roughly 1,100 published viral clones and other ImmuneACCESS disease sequences. The public reads were quality trimmed at Q25 with fastp and then assembled into clones with MiXCR by TCRdb, keeping productive beta chains. Rows with one shared CDR3 protein collapse into an entry with the most common genes and DNA. TCRdb's processing, not the authors', yielded these V and J calls. The sample table contains about 120,000 distinct CDR3 sequences; only one count was recorded for approximately 91% of them. The ten largest account for 0.11% to 0.15% of the sample.

The data are from a study of CD8 T cells in Susac syndrome (dated by TCRdb to 2018 to 2020). For context, the study as a whole: The study used repertoire sequencing to test whether antigen drove CD8+ T cell activation and differentiation in Susac syndrome.

Findings and caveats that apply to the study as a whole: The number of individuals in the TCR sequencing and HLA analysis was acknowledged as relatively small.

Trimming leaves V shorter by 2 bases and J shorter by 2 bases, with the junction holding 8 bases beyond the gene matches. CDR1 and CDR2 are drawn from the germline V gene: LGHNT, FRNRAP. Spanning cysteine to phenylalanine, the CDR3 consists of 17 amino acids. Only CDR3 DNA is held: 51 bases, read in frame from base 1. The chain is assembled from TRBV12-5 and TRBJ2-5, with TRBD1 identical over 10 junction bases. This receptor was identified in a human donor in good health. The sample was CD4+ T cells from PBMCs. For the CDR3, the sequence is CASGLSQDRGRQETQYF. The DNA sequence is as follows: TGTGCTAGTGGTTTGTCACAAGACAGGGGGCGACAAGAGACCCAGTACTTC.